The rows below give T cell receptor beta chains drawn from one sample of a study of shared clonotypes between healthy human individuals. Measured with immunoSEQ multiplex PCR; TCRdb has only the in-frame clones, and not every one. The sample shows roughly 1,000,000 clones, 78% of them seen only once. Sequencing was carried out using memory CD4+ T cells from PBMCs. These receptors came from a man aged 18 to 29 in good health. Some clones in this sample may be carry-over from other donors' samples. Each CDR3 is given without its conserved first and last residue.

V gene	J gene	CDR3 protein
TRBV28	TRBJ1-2	ASSRLGGYYGYT
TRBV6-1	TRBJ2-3	ASNRDSRDTQY
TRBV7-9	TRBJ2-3	ASGPVSTDTQY
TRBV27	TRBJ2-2	ASRGTSGSFTGELF
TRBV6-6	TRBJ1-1	ASSNRLVDTEAF
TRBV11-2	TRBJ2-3	ASSLGGLTDTQY
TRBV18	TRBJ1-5	ASSPYSVNSNQPQH
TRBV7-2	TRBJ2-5	ASSLSVGSQETQY
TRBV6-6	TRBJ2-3	ASSYSTSALRDTQY
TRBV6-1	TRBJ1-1	AGFQNTEAF
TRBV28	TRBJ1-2	ASSFLINRGTYGYT
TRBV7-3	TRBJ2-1	ASSLSRVNEQF
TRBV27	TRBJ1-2	ASRFSGKGGYT
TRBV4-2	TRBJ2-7	ASSPAPSGSSYEQY
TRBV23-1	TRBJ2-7	ASSQSFEGTSGRASPLEQY
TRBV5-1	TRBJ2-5	ASSLSLIGETQY
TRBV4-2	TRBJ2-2	ASRASGPGELF
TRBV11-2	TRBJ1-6	ASSLQYNSPLH
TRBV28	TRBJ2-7	ASTLPRSGFSSYEQY
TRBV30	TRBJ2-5	ACAGLAGGGTQY
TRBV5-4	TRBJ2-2	ASSLGGLAGATGELF
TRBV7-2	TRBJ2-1	ASSDRYNEQF
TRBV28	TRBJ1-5	ASSFRQGHQPQH
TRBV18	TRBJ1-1	ASSPRREWNTEAF
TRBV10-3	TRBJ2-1	AISRISSSGDEQF
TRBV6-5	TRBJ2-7	ASSPVWASSYEQY
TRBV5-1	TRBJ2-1	ASSPGSGSSYNEQF
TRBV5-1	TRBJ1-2	ASSLDRPYGYT